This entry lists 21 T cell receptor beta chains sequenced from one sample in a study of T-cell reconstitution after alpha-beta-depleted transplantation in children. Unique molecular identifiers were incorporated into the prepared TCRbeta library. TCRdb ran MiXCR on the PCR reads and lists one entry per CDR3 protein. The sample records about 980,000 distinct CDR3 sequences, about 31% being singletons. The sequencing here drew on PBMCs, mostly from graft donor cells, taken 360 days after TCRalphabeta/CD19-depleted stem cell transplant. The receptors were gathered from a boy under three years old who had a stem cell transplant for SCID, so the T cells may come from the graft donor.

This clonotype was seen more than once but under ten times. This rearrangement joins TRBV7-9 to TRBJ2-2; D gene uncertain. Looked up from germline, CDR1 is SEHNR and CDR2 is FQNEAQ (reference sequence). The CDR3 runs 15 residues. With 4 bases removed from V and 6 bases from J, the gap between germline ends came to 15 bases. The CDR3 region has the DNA TGTGCCAGCAGCTACGGTCTTACGTTGGCCGGGGAGCTGTTTTTT. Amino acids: CASSYGLTLAGELFF.

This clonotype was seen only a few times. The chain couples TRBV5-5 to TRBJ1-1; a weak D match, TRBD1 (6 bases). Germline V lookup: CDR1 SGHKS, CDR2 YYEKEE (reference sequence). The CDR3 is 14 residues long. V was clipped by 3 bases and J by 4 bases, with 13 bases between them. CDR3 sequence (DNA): TGTGCCAGCAGCTCCCAGGGGTTCGGCACTGAAGCTTTCTTT. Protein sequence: CASSSQGFGTEAFF. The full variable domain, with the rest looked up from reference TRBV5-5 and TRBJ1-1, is DAGVTQSPTHLIKTRGQQVTLRCSPISGHKSVSWYQQVLGQGPQFIFQYYEKEERGRGNFPDRFSARQFPNYSSELNVNALLLGDSALYLCASSSQGFGTEAFFGQGTRLTVV.

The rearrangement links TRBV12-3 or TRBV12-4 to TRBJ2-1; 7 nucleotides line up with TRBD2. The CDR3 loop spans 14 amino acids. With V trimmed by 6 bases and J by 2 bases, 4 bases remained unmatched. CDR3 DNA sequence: TGTGCCAGCAGGCGGGACTACACCTACAATGAGCAGTTCTTC. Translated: CASRRDYTYNEQFF.

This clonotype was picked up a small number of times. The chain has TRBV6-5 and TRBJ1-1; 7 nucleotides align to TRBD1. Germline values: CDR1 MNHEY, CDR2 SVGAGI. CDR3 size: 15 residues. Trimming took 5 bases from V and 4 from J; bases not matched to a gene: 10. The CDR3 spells CASSVSQGVSTEAFF. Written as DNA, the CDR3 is TGTGCCAGCAGTGTGAGTCAGGGGGTAAGCACTGAAGCTTTCTTT.

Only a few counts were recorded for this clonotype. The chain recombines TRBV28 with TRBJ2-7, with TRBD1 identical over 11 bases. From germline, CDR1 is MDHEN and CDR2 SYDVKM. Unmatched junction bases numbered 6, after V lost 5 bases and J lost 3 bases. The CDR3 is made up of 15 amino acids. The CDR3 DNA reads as TGTGCCAGCAGTCCCTCCGGGACAGGGGGCTACGAGCAGTACTTC. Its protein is CASSPSGTGGYEQYF.

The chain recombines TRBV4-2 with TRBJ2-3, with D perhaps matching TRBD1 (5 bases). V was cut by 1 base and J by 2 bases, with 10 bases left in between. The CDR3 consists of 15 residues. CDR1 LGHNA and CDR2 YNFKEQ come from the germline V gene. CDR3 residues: CASSQGTLLTDTQYF. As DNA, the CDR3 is TGTGCCAGCAGCCAAGGGACACTCCTCACAGATACGCAGTATTTT.

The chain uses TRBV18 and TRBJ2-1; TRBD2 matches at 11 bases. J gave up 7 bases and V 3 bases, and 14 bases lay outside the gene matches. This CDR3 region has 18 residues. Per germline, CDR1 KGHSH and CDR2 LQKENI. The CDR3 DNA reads TGTGCCAGCTCACCCAGGTCCGGTGTGGGGACTAGCGGAAATGAGCAGTTCTTC. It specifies CASSPRSGVGTSGNEQFF.

This chain's CDR3 is CSARPPPDTQYF. For the CDR3, the DNA is TGCAGTGCTAGGCCCCCTCCCGATACGCAGTATTTT. The J gene is TRBJ2-3, the V gene TRBV20-1; D gene uncertain. V lost 3 bases, J lost 6 bases, and 10 bases lay in between. The CDR3 covers 12 residues. CDR1 is DFQATT and CDR2 is SNEGSKA in the germline V gene (reference sequence).

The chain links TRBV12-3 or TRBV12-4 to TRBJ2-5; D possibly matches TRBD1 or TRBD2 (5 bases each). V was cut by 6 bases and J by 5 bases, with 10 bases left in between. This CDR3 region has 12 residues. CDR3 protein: CASRGVWETQYF. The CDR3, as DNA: TGTGCCAGCAGGGGGGTTTGGGAGACCCAGTACTTC.

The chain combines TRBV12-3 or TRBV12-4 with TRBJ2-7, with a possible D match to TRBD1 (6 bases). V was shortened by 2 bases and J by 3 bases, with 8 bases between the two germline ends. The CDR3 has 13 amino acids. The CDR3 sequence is CASSLQGHYEQYF. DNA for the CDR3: TGTGCCAGCAGTTTACAGGGGCACTACGAGCAGTACTTC.

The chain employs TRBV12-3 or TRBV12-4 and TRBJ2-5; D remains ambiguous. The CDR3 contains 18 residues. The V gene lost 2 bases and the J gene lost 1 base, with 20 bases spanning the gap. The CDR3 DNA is TGTGCCAGCAGTTTAACGGAAGCCCAGTTAGGCTTCCAAGAGACCCAGTACTTC. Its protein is CASSLTEAQLGFQETQYF.

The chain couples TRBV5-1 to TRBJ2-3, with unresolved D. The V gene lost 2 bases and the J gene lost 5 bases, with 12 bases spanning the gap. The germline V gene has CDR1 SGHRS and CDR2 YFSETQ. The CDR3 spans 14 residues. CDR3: CASSFAPRRDTQYF. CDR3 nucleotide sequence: TGCGCCAGCAGCTTCGCCCCGAGGAGAGATACGCAGTATTTT.

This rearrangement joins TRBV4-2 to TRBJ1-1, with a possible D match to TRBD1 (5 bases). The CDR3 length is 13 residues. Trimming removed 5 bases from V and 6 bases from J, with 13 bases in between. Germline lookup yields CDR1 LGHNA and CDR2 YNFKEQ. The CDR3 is CASSKGEGPEAFF. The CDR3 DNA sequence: TGTGCCAGCAGCAAAGGGGAGGGGCCTGAAGCTTTCTTT.

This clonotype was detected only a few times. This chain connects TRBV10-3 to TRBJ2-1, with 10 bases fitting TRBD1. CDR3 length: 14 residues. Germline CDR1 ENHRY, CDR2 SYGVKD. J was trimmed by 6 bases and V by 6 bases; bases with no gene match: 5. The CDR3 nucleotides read TGTGCCATCAGGGGACAGGGGAAGGGCAATGAGCAGTTCTTC. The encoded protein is CAIRGQGKGNEQFF.

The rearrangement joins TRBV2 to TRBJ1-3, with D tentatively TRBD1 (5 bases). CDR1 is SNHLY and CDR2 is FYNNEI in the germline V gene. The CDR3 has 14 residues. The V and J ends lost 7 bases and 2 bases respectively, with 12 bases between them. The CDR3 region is CASILGRTGNTIYF. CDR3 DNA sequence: TGTGCCAGCATCCTGGGGCGAACTGGAAACACCATATATTTT. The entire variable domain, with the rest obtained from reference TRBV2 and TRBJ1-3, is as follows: EPEVTQTPSHQVTQMGQEVILRCVPISNHLYFYWYRQILGQKVEFLVSFYNNEISEKSEIFDDQFSVERPDGSNFTLKIRSTKLEDSAMYFCASILGRTGNTIYFGEGSWLTVV.

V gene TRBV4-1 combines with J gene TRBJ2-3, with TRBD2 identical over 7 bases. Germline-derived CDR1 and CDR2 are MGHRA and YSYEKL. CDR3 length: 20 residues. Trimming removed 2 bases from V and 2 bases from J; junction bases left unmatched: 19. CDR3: CASSQKTKNRLARPTDTQYF. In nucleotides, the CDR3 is TGCGCCAGCAGCCAAAAGACCAAAAACCGACTAGCTCGGCCCACAGATACGCAGTATTTT.

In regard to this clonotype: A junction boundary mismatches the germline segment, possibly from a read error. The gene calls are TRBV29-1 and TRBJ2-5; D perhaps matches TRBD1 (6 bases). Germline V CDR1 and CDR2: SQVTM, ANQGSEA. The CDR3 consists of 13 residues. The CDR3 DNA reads TGCAGCGCTGAAAGGGACACACAAGAGACCCAGTACTTC. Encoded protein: CSAERDTQETQYF.

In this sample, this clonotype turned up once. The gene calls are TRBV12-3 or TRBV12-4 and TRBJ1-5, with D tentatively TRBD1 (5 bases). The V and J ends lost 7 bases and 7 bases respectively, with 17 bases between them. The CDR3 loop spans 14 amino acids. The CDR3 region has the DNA TGTGCCAGCAATCGGGGCCCTCGGGGGCAGCCCCAGCATTTT. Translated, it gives CASNRGPRGQPQHF.

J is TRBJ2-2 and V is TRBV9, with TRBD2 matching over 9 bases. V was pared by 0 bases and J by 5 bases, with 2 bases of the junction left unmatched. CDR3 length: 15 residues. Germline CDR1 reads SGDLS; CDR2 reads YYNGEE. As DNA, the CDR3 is TGTGCCAGCAGCGTAGCCCTAGCGGGAACCGGGGAGCTGTTTTTT. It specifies CASSVALAGTGELFF.

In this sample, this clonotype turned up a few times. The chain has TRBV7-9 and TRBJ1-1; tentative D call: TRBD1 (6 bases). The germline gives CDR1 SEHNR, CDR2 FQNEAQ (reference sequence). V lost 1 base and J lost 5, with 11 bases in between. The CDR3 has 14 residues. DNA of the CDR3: TGTGCCAGCAGCTTAGGCAGGGGAGGGACTGAAGCTTTCTTT. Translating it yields CASSLGRGGTEAFF.

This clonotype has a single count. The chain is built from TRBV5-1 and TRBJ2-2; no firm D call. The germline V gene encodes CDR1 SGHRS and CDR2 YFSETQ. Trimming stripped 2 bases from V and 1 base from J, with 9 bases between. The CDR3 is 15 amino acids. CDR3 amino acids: CASSFPGLNTGELFF. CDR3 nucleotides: TGCGCCAGCAGCTTCCCCGGGCTGAACACCGGGGAGCTGTTTTTT.